The following is a TCR beta chain sequence with its context. The target antigen is unknown. This specimen belongs to a study of T-cell memory formation after mild COVID-19. After 5'RACE with constant-segment primers, TCR alpha and TCR beta cDNA libraries carrying sample barcodes and UMIs were obtained. TCRdb fed the 5' RACE reads into MiXCR, producing one record per CDR3 protein. There are some 330,000 distinct CDR3 sequences in the sample; about 21% occur only once, and about 12% lies in the top ten. Study results and caveats: Clones that contracted clustered mainly in CM and EM if CD4+ and in EMRA if CD8+.

Sequencing was done on a sample of PBMCs or a T cell subset sorted from them (not recorded which). This clonotype was sampled from an adult woman who had mild COVID-19 (a few samples of this study predate the infection). Cell type and time point are not known.

The CDR3 region is CSASRPRKWDRVYTEAFF. The CDR3 bases are TGCAGTGCTAGTCGGCCCCGGAAGTGGGACAGGGTTTATACTGAAGCTTTCTTT. The chain links TRBV20-1 to TRBJ1-1; TRBD1 aligns across 9 bases. Trimming cost V 3 bases and J 5 bases; bases outside gene matches: 19. Germline CDR1 DFQATT, CDR2 SNEGSKA (reference sequence). The CDR3 length is 18 residues.